This T cell receptor (beta chain) was recorded in a study of CD8+ T cells in alopecia areata. Study-wide context: Using the percentage of affected scalp area, treated patients' severity was scored.

Of note for this clone: Its cognate antigen is unknown.

Study-wide findings and caveats: Lesional scalp, notably in alopecia totalis/universalis, had clonality above that of normal scalp.

The sample's treatment: oral pan-JAK inhibitor, 5-10 mg twice daily. Obtained from alopecia areata patients were lesional scalp punch biopsies along with peripheral blood. Using a FACSAria, the CD4+ and CD8+ T cells were sorted from the PBMCs. Sequencing relied on a cDNA template that was reverse transcribed from extracted RNA. Repertoires were generated with immunoSEQ multiplex PCR, while TCRdb's copy carries only in-frame clones and drops some. Of about 190,000 clones in the sample, approximately 61% were seen once. V was shortened by 4 bases and J by 0 bases, with 10 bases between the two germline ends. CDR3 size: 14 residues. The germline gives CDR1 SGDLS, CDR2 YYNGEE.

The TCR comes from a human donor with alopecia areata. This sample comprised CD4+ T cells sorted from blood, obtained at week 24, from a patient treated with tofacitinib. The V and J genes are TRBV9 and TRBJ1-1; D might be TRBD1 (6 bases). The CDR3 here is CASSPGQLNTEAFF. CDR3 DNA: TGTGCCAGCAGCCCAGGACAGTTGAACACTGAAGCTTTCTTT.